This T cell receptor beta chain was sequenced during a study of blood T cell repertoires in COVID-19. About the research overall: Collection of acute and convalescent COVID-19 samples took place in the United States, Italy and Spain.

Germline CDR1 and CDR2: LGHNT and FRNRAP. The CDR3 totals 13 residues. Trimming removed 6 bases at V and 3 bases at J, with 12 bases between. Authors' methods: Scientists estimated how many nucleated cells there were by amplifying reference gene primers. Profiling relied on immunoSEQ multiplex PCR, and the TCRdb table lists in-frame clones only, not all of them. For V, J and clone size, that table is used; D and trimming come from the DNA. The repertoire has around 140,000 clones, about four fifths of them found once; the top ten carry approximately 18%. The chain has TRBV12-5 and TRBJ2-7; D not certain. What was sequenced was peripheral blood. The clonotype comes from a woman older than 75 with acute or convalescent COVID-19. CDR3 coding DNA: TGTGCTAGTGGCCCCCCTCGGGTCTACGAGCAGTACTTC. Translating gives CASGPPRVYEQYF.